Listed here is a single T cell receptor (beta chain). The data originate from a study of tumor T cells in aggressive B-cell lymphoma. The protocol was immunoSEQ multiplex PCR, while the TCRdb copy is restricted to in-frame clones and leaves out a portion. The sample lists about 2,500 clones; about 89% were seen once. This CDR3 contains 16 residues. Trimming removed 5 bases from V and 6 bases from J; junction bases left unmatched: 13. Per germline, CDR1 SEHNR and CDR2 FQNEAQ (reference sequence). The TCR originated in an adult with diffuse large B cell lymphoma. The sequenced sample was tumor tissue. This chain links TRBV7-9 with TRBJ2-3; 8 nucleotides line up with TRBD2. CDR3 DNA: TGTGCCAGCAGCCCATTAGCGGGGAGATTTTATGATACGCAGTATTTT. As protein: CASSPLAGRFYDTQYF. The full variable domain, in which reference TRBV7-9 and TRBJ2-3 provide the parts outside the CDR3, is DTGVSQNPRHKITKRGQNVTFRCDPISEHNRLYWYRQTLGQGPEFLTYFQNEAQLEKSRLLSDRFSAERPKGSFSTLEIQRTEQGDSAMYLCASSPLAGRFYDTQYFGPGTRLTVL.